This T cell receptor (beta chain) was sequenced during a study of regulatory T cells in long-lasting Graves disease. Study-wide findings and caveats: Persistent disease exhibited a predilection for TRBV28, TRBJ1-2 and TRBJ2-5.

This clonotype has just a few counts. What it binds is not known. Mismatch with germline at one junction end may stem from a read error. Building of the TCR beta libraries involved iRepertoire HTBI primers and Arm-PCR of CDR3 regions. Each CDR3 protein is one row after TCRdb ran MiXCR on the multiplex PCR reads. The sample holds roughly 610,000 distinct CDR3 sequences, roughly 15% seen once. This CDR3 has 16 residues. Germline V lookup: CDR1 SGHAT, CDR2 FQNNGV. Time point in this sample: newly diagnosed GD, antithyroid drugs for less than 3 months. Construction of the TCR library relied on RNA isolated from PBMCs. The same data also contributed to another study, on T cells in Graves' hyperthyroidism and ophthalmopathy. That paper adds: RT-PCR in the first round (using the HTBI primer set) targeted the TCR CDR3. Blood held most thyroid clonotypes expanded above 0.001 frequency. Ophthalmopathy, which appeared later, was predicted by the model a median 6.5 months before onset.

The receptor's source is a woman in her thirties with Graves disease. The material was peripheral blood mononuclear cells (PBMCs), obtained at new diagnosis, from a patient treated with antithyroid drugs. The chain links TRBV11-2 to TRBJ2-3; TRBD2 matches at 7 bases. The CDR3 spells CVSSLGRGSGADTQYF. The CDR3 bases are TGTGTCAGCAGCTTAGGTCGCGGGAGCGGTGCAGATACGCAGTATTTT.